This record concerns one T cell receptor (beta chain) sequence. The sample carries other DNA sequences with the same CDR3. V lost 4 bases to trimming and J lost 0 bases, with 3 bases between them. CDR3 length: 12 residues. Germline V gene lookup returns CDR1 GTSNPN and CDR2 SVGIG (reference sequence). The sample belongs to a study of blood T cell repertoires in COVID-19. In the study overall: Specimens from acute and convalescent COVID-19 originated in the United States, Italy and Spain. Nucleic acid was either cDNA or gDNA, and it came from T cells, B-cell-depleted T cells, or PBMCs.

In the source study's methods: Reference gene primer amplification gave estimated nucleated cell counts. TCRdb keeps only in-frame clones here, not all; method: immunoSEQ multiplex PCR. The D gene and trimming were derived from the DNA, and the V and J assignments and clone size from that table. The sample consists of 190,000 or so clones, approximately 88% of them appearing once. Participants reported their clinical history, and cohort assignment relied on those reports. The TCR originated in a man younger than 35 with acute COVID-19. Sequenced input: PBMCs or T cells enriched from blood (not recorded which). This chain connects TRBV30 to TRBJ2-2; unclear D gene. The CDR3 sequence: CAWTANTGELFF. CDR3 nucleotides: TGTGCCTGGACCGCGAACACCGGGGAGCTGTTTTTT.